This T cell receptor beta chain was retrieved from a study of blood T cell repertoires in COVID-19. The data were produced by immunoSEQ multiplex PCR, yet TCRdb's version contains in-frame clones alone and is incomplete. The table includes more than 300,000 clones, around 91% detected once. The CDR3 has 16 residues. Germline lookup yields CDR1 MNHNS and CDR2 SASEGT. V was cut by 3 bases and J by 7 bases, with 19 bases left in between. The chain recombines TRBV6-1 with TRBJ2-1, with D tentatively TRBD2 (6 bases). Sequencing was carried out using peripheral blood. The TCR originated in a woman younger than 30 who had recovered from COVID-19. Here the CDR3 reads CASSDAEGKVWNEQFF. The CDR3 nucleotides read TGTGCCAGCAGTGACGCGGAGGGCAAGGTCTGGAATGAGCAGTTCTTC.